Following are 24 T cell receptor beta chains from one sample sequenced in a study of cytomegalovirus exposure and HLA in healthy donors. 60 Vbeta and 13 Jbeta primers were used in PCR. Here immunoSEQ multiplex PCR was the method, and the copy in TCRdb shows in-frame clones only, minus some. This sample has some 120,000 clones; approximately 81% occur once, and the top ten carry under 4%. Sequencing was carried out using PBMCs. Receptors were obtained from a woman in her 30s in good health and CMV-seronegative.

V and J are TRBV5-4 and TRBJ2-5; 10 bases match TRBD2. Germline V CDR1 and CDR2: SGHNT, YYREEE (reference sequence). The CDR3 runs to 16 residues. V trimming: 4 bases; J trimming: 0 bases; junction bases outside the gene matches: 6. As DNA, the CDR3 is TGTGCCAGCAGCGCCGGACTAGCGGAAAACCAAGAGACCCAGTACTTC. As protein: CASSAGLAENQETQYF. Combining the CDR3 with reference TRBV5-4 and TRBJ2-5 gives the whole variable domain ETGVTQSPTHLIKTRGQQVTLRCSSQSGHNTVSWYQQALGQGPQFIFQYYREEENGRGNFPPRFSGLQFPNYSSELNVNALELDDSALYLCASSAGLAENQETQYFGPGTRLLVL.

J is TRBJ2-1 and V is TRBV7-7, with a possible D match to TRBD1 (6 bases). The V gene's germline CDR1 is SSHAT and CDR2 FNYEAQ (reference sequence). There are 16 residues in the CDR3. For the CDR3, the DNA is TGTGCTAGCTTTTTCGGACAGACCTGCTCCTACAATGAGCAGTTCTTC. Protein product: CASFFGQTCSYNEQFF. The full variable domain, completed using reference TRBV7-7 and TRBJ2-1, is GAGVSQSPRYKVTKRGQDVTLRCDPISSHATLYWYQQALGQGPEFLTYFNYEAQPDKSGLPSDRFSAERPEGSISTLTIQRTEQRDSAMYRCASFFGQTCSYNEQFFGPGTRLTVL.

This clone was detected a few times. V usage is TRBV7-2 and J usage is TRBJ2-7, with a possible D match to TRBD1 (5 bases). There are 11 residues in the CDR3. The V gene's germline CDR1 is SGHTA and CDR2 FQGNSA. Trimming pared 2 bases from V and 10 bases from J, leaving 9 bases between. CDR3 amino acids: CASSLRGRQYF. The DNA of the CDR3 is TGTGCCAGCAGCTTAAGGGGTCGCCAGTACTTC.

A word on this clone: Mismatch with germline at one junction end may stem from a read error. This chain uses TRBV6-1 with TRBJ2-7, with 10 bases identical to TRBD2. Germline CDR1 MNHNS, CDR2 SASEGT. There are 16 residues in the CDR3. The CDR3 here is CASSGSGRHISYEQYF. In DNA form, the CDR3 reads TGTGCCAGCAGTGGTAGCGGGAGGCATATATCCTATGAGCAGTACTTC.

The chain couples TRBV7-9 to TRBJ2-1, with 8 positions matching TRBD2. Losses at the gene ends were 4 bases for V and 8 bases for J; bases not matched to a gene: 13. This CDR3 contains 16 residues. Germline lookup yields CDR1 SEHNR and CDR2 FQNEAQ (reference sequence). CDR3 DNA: TGTGCCAGCAGCTCCGCCCCCAGCGGGAGTTACTATGAGCAGTTCTTC. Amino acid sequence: CASSSAPSGSYYEQFF.

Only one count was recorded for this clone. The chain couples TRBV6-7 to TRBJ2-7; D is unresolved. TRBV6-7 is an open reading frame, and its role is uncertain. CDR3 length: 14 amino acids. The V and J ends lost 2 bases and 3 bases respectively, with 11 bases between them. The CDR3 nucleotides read TGTGCCAGCAGTTACAAAACGACAATCTACGAGCAGTACTTC. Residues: CASSYKTTIYEQYF.

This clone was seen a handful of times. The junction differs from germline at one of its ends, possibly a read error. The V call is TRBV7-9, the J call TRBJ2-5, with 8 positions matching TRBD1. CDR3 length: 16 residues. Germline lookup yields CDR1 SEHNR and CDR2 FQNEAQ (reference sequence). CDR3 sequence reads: CSSSSTIRGRRETQYF. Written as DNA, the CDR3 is TGTTCCAGCAGCTCGACCATCAGGGGGCGTAGGGAGACCCAGTACTTC.

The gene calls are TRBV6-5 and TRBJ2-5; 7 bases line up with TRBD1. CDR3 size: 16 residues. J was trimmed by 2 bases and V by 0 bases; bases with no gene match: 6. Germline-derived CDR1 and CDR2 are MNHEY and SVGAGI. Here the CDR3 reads CASSYSLSGGQETQYF. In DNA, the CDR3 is TGTGCCAGCAGTTACTCCCTTTCAGGGGGTCAAGAGACCCAGTACTTC.

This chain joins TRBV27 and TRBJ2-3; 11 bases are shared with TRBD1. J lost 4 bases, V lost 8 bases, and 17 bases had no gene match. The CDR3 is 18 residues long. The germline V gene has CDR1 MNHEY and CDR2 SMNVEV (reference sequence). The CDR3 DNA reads TGTGCCAGCGAAAAGCTCCACGGACAGGGGGCGCCCCCAGATACGCAGTATTTT. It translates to CASEKLHGQGAPPDTQYF.

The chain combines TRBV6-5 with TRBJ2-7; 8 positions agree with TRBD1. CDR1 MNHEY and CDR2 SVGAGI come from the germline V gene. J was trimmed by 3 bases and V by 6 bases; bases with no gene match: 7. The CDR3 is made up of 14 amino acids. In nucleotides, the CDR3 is TGTGCCAGCAGCCCTCCAGACAGGGGCTACGAGCAGTACTTC. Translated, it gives CASSPPDRGYEQYF.

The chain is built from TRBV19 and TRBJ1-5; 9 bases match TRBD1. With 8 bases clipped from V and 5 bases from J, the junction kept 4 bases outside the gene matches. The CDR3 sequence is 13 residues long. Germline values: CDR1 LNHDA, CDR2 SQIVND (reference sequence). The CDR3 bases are TGTGCCAGTGGGAGGACAGGGGATCAGCCCCAGCATTTT. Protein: CASGRTGDQPQHF.

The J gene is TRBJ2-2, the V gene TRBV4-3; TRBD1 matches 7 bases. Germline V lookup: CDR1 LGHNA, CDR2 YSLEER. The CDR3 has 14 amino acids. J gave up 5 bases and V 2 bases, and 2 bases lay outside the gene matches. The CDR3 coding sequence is TGCGCCAGCAGCCAAAAGGGGGCGACCGGGGAGCTGTTTTTT. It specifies CASSQKGATGELFF.

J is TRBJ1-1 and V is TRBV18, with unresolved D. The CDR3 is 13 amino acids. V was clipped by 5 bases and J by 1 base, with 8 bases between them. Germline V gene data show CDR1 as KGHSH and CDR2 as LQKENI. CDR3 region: CASSSQENTEAFF. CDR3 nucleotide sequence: TGTGCCAGCTCATCTCAGGAGAACACTGAAGCTTTCTTT.

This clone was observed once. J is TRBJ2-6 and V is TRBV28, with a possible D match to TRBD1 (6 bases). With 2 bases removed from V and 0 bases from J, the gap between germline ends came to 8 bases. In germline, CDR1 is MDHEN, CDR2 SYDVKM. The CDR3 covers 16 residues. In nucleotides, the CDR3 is TGTGCCAGCAGTTTAGACAGGCACTCTGGGGCCAACGTCCTGACTTTC. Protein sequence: CASSLDRHSGANVLTF.

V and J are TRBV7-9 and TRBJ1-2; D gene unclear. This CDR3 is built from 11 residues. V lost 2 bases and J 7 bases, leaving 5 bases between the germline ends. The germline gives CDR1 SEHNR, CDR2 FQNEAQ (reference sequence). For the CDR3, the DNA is TGTGCCAGCAGCTTATATATTGGCTACACCTTC. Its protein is CASSLYIGYTF.

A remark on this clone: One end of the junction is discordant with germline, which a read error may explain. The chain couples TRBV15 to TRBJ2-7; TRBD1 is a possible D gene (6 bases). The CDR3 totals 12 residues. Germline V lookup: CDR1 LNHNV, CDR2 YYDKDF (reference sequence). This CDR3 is CATSRDLGAPDF. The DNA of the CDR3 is TGTGCCACCAGCAGAGATTTGGGGGCACCGGACTTC.

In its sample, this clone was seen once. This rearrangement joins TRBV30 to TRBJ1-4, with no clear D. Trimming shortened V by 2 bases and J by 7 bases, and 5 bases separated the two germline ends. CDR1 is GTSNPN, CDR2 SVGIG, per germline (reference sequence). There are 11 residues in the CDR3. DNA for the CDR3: TGTGCCTGGAGTCCGGGTGAAAAACTGTTTTTT. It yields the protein CAWSPGEKLFF.

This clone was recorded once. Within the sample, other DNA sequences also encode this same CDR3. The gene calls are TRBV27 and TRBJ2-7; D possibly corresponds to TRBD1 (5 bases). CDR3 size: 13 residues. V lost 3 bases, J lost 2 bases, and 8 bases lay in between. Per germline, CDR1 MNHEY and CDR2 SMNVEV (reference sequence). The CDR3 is CASSLQGPYEQYF. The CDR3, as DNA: TGTGCCAGCAGTTTGCAGGGCCCCTACGAGCAGTACTTC.

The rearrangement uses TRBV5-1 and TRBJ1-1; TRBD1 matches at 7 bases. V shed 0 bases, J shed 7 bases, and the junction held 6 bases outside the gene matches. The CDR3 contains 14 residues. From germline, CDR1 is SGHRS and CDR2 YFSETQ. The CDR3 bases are TGCGCCAGCAGCTTGGGACAGGGAGAAAGTGAAGCTTTCTTT. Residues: CASSLGQGESEAFF.

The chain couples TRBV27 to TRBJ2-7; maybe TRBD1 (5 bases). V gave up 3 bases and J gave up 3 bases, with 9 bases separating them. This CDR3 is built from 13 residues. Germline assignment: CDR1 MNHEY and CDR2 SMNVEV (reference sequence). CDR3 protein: CASSFDRFYEQYF. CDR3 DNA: TGTGCCAGCAGTTTTGACAGATTCTACGAGCAGTACTTC.

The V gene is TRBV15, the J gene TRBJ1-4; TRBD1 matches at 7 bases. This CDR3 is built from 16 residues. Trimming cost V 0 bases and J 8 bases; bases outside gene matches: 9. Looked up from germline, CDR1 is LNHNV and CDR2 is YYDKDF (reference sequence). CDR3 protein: CATSRDVDRAGEKLFF. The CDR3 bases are TGTGCCACCAGCAGAGATGTAGACAGGGCGGGGGAAAAACTGTTTTTT.

CDR3 in amino acids: CASSGLNYEQYF. As DNA, the CDR3 is TGTGCCAGCTCCGGACTCAACTACGAGCAGTACTTC. The genes are TRBV18 and TRBJ2-7; tentatively, D is TRBD2 (5 bases). The CDR3 is 12 residues long. Per the germline V gene, CDR1 is KGHSH and CDR2 is LQKENI. V was cut by 6 bases and J by 3 bases, with 9 bases left in between.

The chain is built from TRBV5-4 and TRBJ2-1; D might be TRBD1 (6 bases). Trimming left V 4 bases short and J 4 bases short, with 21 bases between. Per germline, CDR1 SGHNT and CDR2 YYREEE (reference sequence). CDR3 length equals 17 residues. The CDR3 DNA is TGTGCCAGCAGCCCGGTCCCTCCGGGCAGGGGTTACAATGAGCAGTTCTTC. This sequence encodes CASSPVPPGRGYNEQFF.

In nucleotides, the CDR3 is TGTGCCAGCAGCTTCCCCGGGACAGCCTCCTACGAGCAGTACTTC. Its translation: CASSFPGTASYEQYF. This sequence joins TRBV7-9 and TRBJ2-7, with TRBD1 matching over 7 bases. The length of the CDR3 is 15 residues. After removal of 3 bases from V and 0 bases from J, the junction contained 5 bases not matched to a gene. Germline CDR1 is SEHNR and CDR2 is FQNEAQ (reference sequence). Supplemented by reference TRBV7-9 and TRBJ2-7, the full variable domain reads DTGVSQNPRHKITKRGQNVTFRCDPISEHNRLYWYRQTLGQGPEFLTYFQNEAQLEKSRLLSDRFSAERPKGSFSTLEIQRTEQGDSAMYLCASSFPGTASYEQYFGPGTRLTVT.